Listed here is a single TCR beta chain. Original methodology: Reference gene primer amplification yielded estimated nucleated cell counts. Only in-frame clones appear in the TCRdb table, and some are missing; sequencing was by immunoSEQ multiplex PCR. The D gene and trimming were derived from the DNA, and the V and J assignments and clone size from that table. This table holds some 250,000 clones, approximately 86% found once. This record belongs to a study of blood T cell repertoires in COVID-19. About the research overall: Samples of COVID-19 (acute and convalescent) were obtained from the United States, Italy and Spain. The analysed material was cDNA or gDNA that came from T cells, B-cell-depleted T cells, or PBMCs.

The germline CDR1 and CDR2 sequences are MNHNY and SVGAGI (reference sequence). Losses at the gene ends were 7 bases for V and 7 bases for J; bases not matched to a gene: 15. The CDR3 sequence is 16 residues long. This chain connects TRBV6-6 to TRBJ2-1, with 8 bases lining up with TRBD1. The sequencing sample was made of peripheral blood. The source is a woman aged 30 to 39 who had recovered from COVID-19. The CDR3 region is CASKQIQTGEANEQFF. DNA of the CDR3: TGTGCCAGCAAGCAAATTCAGACAGGGGAGGCGAATGAGCAGTTCTTC.